This TCR beta chain originates from a study of Ad26.COV2.S vaccination and SARS-CoV-2 variants. Across the study: Ad26.COV2.S given intramuscularly, once or twice 56 days apart.

Regarding this clone: Its specificity is not known.

Sequenced by immunoSEQ multiplex PCR; TCRdb stores in-frame clones only, minus some. The repertoire has around 340,000 clones, 80% to 90% of them found once; the top ten carry about 5%. From germline, CDR1 is LNHDA and CDR2 SQIVND (reference sequence). This CDR3 is built from 16 residues. V shed 5 bases, J shed 2 bases, and the junction held 5 bases outside the gene matches. Regarding treatment: over 15 received Ad26.COV2.S at low or high dose, single or two shots; a few received placebo; per-sample allocation not given. Specimens were obtained on day 63 following the first vaccine or placebo injection. Based in Boston, the donor was an adult of 18-55 years. Overall study results and limits: Responses of spike-specific T cells (both CD8+ and CD4+) reportedly showed substantial breadth after vaccination. Spike-specific TCR breadth ran higher among vaccine recipients than placebo recipients.

Sequenced here: peripheral blood, sampled in a trial of Ad26.COV2.S vaccine versus placebo. This chain links TRBV19 with TRBJ2-5, with TRBD2 matching 13 bases. The origin of this receptor is a person between 18 and 59 years old who received the Ad26.COV2.S COVID-19 vaccine or a placebo. CDR3 region: CASSSWTSGGQETQYF. The CDR3 DNA reads as TGTGCCAGTAGTTCCTGGACTAGCGGGGGACAAGAGACCCAGTACTTC.